This T cell receptor (beta chain) was sequenced during a study of blood T cell repertoires in COVID-19. Authors' processing steps: By means of reference gene primer amplification, nucleated cell counts were estimated. This table comes from immunoSEQ multiplex PCR, and its TCRdb copy is limited to in-frame clones, with some not included. V and J calls and clone size follow that table, whereas D and trimming were derived from the DNA. The table shows roughly 500,000 clones, with 89% occurring only once. CDR1 is SGHRS and CDR2 is YFSETQ in the germline V gene. CDR3 length: 15 amino acids. V was pared by 4 bases and J by 4 bases, with 15 bases between.

What was sequenced was peripheral blood. The receptor comes from a man between 18 and 29 years old with COVID-19, enrolled during active disease. The V call is TRBV5-1, the J call TRBJ2-1; the D gene is possibly TRBD2 (5 bases). The CDR3 region has the DNA TGCGCCAGCAGCCCTACAACCGGGGTGTACAATGAGCAGTTCTTC. Translation: CASSPTTGVYNEQFF. The variable domain in full, with the rest retrieved from reference TRBV5-1 and TRBJ2-1, is KAGVTQTPRYLIKTRGQQVTLSCSPISGHRSVSWYQQTPGQGLQFLFEYFSETQRNKGNFPGRFSGRQFSNSRSEMNVSTLELGDSALYLCASSPTTGVYNEQFFGPGTRLTVL.